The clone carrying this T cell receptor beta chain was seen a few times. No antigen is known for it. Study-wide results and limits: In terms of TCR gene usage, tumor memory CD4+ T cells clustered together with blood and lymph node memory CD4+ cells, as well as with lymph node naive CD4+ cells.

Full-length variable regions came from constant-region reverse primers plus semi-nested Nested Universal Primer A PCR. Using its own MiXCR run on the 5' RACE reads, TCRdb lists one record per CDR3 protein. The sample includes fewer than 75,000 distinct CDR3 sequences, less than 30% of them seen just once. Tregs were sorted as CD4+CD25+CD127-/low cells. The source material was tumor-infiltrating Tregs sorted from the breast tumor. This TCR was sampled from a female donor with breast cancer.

The CDR3 nucleotides read TGTGCCAGCAGTAGCGGACTAGCGGGAACCGGGGAGCTGTTTTTT. Translation: CASSSGLAGTGELFF. The rearrangement links TRBV6-5 to TRBJ2-2, with 12 bases identical to TRBD2. This CDR3 contains 15 residues. V was clipped by 5 bases and J by 5 bases; unmatched bases: 3. Looked up from germline, CDR1 is MNHEY and CDR2 is SVGAGI.